This T cell receptor (beta chain) stems from a study of cytomegalovirus exposure and HLA in healthy donors. Findings and limits, study-wide: Many donors carried some public TCRs, although rarity characterized most TCR sequences. In a later analysis, several top co-occurrence clusters appeared linked to parvovirus B19, influenza, CMV and Epstein-Barr virus.

The CDR3 extends over 14 amino acids. Germline V gives CDR1 MGHRA, CDR2 YSYEKL. Trimming took 3 bases from V and 8 from J; bases not matched to a gene: 8. Concerning this clone itself: Its antigen is still unknown.

It was with 60 Vbeta and 13 Jbeta primers that the PCR ran. Here immunoSEQ multiplex PCR was the method, and the copy in TCRdb shows in-frame clones only, minus some. This table has 100,000 to 150,000 clones, roughly 79% appearing once. Sequencing was done on a sample of PBMCs. The receptor was isolated from a woman aged 18-35 years in good health and CMV-seronegative. V is TRBV4-1 and J is TRBJ1-2; 8 positions match TRBD1. The CDR3 protein is CASSHPGQVMGYTF. The CDR3 region has the DNA TGCGCCAGCAGCCATCCGGGACAGGTGATGGGCTACACCTTC.